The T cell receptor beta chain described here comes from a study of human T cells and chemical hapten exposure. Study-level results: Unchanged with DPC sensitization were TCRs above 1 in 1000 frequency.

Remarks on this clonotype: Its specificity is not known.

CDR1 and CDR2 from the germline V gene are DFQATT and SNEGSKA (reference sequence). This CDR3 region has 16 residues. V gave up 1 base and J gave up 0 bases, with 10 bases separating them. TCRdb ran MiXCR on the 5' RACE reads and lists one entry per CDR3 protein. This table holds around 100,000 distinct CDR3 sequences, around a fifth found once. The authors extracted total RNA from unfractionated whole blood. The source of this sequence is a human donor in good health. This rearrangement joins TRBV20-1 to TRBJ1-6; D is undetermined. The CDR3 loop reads CSARGSPISYNSPLHF. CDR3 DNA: TGCAGTGCTAGAGGGTCTCCAATCTCCTATAATTCACCCCTCCACTTT.